Presented here are 19 T cell receptor beta chains from one specimen sequenced in a study of T cells in Graves' hyperthyroidism and ophthalmopathy. TCR beta CDR3 sequences were amplified from RNA transcripts. Using the HTBI primer set, a first-round RT-PCR was run on the TCR CDR3. Using its own MiXCR run on the multiplex PCR reads, TCRdb lists one record per CDR3 protein. In the table there are 300,000 to 350,000 distinct CDR3 sequences, around 20% of which are singletons. The specimen was blood. Every receptor here comes from a woman in her forties or fifties with Graves' hyperthyroidism.

This clonotype has only a few counts. The chain combines TRBV3-1 with TRBJ2-2; no reliable D call. CDR1 is LGHDT and CDR2 is YNNKEL in the germline V gene (reference sequence). The CDR3 is made up of 14 amino acids. Trimming pared 2 bases from V and 7 bases from J, leaving 11 bases between. CDR3 nucleotide sequence: TGTGCCAGCAGCCAAATCCCCGATCTCGGGGAGCTGTTTTTT. Its protein product is CASSQIPDLGELFF.

This clonotype was counted a few times. This sequence joins TRBV12-3 or TRBV12-4 and TRBJ2-5, with D hard to call. The CDR3 consists of 10 residues. Deletions cut 7 bases from V and 9 bases from J, with 9 bases between. The CDR3 sequence: CASTTPSQYF. CDR3 bases: TGTGCCAGCACCACCCCGTCCCAGTACTTC.

This clonotype was found once. The chain carries TRBV27 and TRBJ2-1; TRBD2 agrees at 8 bases. Germline trimming cut 3 bases from V and 9 bases from J; bases unmatched to any gene: 7. CDR1 and CDR2 (germline): MNHEY, SMNVEV (reference sequence). The CDR3 is 14 amino acids. The CDR3 here is CASSFGGGPSEQFF. The CDR3 nucleotides are TGTGCCAGCAGTTTCGGGGGGGGGCCCAGTGAGCAGTTCTTC.

There are many counts of this clonotype. The chain carries TRBV30 and TRBJ1-6; 7 nucleotides agree with TRBD1. CDR1 GTSNPN and CDR2 SVGIG come from the germline V gene (reference sequence). The V and J ends lost 1 base and 7 bases, in that order; junction bases with no gene match: 4. This CDR3 spans 14 amino acids. The CDR3 DNA sequence: TGTGCCTGGAGTGGGGACAGTAAGAATTCACCCCTCCACTTT. It yields the protein CAWSGDSKNSPLHF.

The chain has TRBV18 and TRBJ2-1, with D hard to call. With 3 bases removed from V and 5 bases from J, the gap between germline ends came to 8 bases. Germline-derived CDR1 and CDR2 are KGHSH and LQKENI. The CDR3 consists of 13 residues. Here the CDR3 reads CASSPGVHNEQFF. CDR3 in DNA: TGTGCCAGCTCACCGGGTGTCCACAATGAGCAGTTCTTC.

The chain joins TRBV28 to TRBJ2-7, with D perhaps TRBD1 (6 bases). With 6 bases removed from V and 2 bases from J, the gap between germline ends came to 17 bases. This CDR3 is 15 amino acids long. Germline-derived CDR1 and CDR2 are MDHEN and SYDVKM. The CDR3 spells CASSSPQGVAYEQYF. The DNA for the CDR3 is TGTGCCAGCAGCTCACCACAGGGCGTCGCCTACGAGCAGTACTTC. The full variable domain, with the rest looked up from reference TRBV28 and TRBJ2-7, is DVKVTQSSRYLVKRTGEKVFLECVQDMDHENMFWYRQDPGLGLRLIYFSYDVKMKEKGDIPEGYSVSREKKERFSLILESASTNQTSMYLCASSSPQGVAYEQYFGPGTRLTVT.

This clonotype has a count of ten or more. The chain links TRBV5-1 to TRBJ2-7; weak D call: TRBD1 (7 bases). The CDR3 consists of 14 residues. Germline CDR1 SGHRS, CDR2 YFSETQ. Trimming removed 3 bases at V and 5 bases at J, with 15 bases between. This CDR3 reads CASSWGQRADEQYF. The CDR3 DNA sequence: TGCGCCAGCAGCTGGGGACAGCGGGCCGACGAGCAGTACTTC.

The V gene is TRBV20-1, the J gene TRBJ1-6; D gene uncertain. The CDR3 is made up of 15 amino acids. CDR1 is DFQATT and CDR2 is SNEGSKA in the germline V gene (reference sequence). Between the trimmed V and J ends, which lost 0 bases and 9 bases, there was a span of 15 bases. CDR3: CSARDLGRRTSPLHF. The CDR3 coding sequence is TGCAGTGCTAGAGATCTTGGCAGAAGAACTTCACCCCTCCACTTT.

In its sample, this clonotype was seen many times. This CDR3 reads CASSYPSSTDTQYF. In DNA, the CDR3 is TGTGCCAGCAGTTACCCCTCTAGCACAGATACGCAGTATTTT. The chain employs TRBV28 and TRBJ2-3; no firm D call. This CDR3 spans 14 amino acids. V lost 4 bases and J lost 0, with 8 bases in between. Germline V lookup: CDR1 MDHEN, CDR2 SYDVKM.

This clonotype was counted ten times or more. The chain recombines TRBV28 with TRBJ2-7, with 8 bases lining up with TRBD1. In germline, CDR1 is MDHEN, CDR2 SYDVKM. Trimming at V came to 5 bases and at J to 2 bases, leaving 5 bases not matched to a gene. The CDR3 loop spans 14 amino acids. DNA for the CDR3: TGTGCCAGCAGTCCGCGGACAGGGACCTACGAGCAGTACTTC. It specifies CASSPRTGTYEQYF.

The chain carries TRBV2 and TRBJ1-1; D gene ambiguous. Germline lookup yields CDR1 SNHLY and CDR2 FYNNEI. This CDR3 is built from 14 residues. V shed 5 bases and J shed 5 bases, with 15 bases lying between them. Here the CDR3 reads CASSPTSGGTEAFF. CDR3 nucleotides: TGTGCCAGCAGTCCAACTAGCGGAGGAACTGAAGCTTTCTTT.

The chain couples TRBV6-2 or TRBV6-3 to TRBJ2-2, with 13 bases lining up with TRBD2. Trimming at V came to 2 bases and at J to 0 bases, leaving 3 bases not matched to a gene. CDR1 MNHEY and CDR2 SVGEGT come from the germline V gene. The CDR3 runs 18 residues. CDR3 in amino acids: CASSYRTSGGSNTGELFF. In DNA form, the CDR3 reads TGTGCCAGCAGTTACCGGACTAGCGGGGGCTCGAACACCGGGGAGCTGTTTTTT.

This clonotype was seen many times. This chain joins TRBV12-3 or TRBV12-4 and TRBJ1-5; 7 bases line up with TRBD1. Trimming at V came to 6 bases and at J to 4 bases, leaving 6 bases not matched to a gene. The CDR3 has 14 amino acids. Written as DNA, the CDR3 is TGTGCCAGCAGGGCAGGGACAGTAAATCAGCCCCAGCATTTT. This translates into CASRAGTVNQPQHF.

This clonotype was counted ten times or more. The V and J genes are TRBV20-1 and TRBJ1-1; a possible D gene is TRBD1 (6 bases). V shed 1 base and J shed 1 base, with 13 bases lying between them. This CDR3 comprises 15 residues. The germline V gene encodes CDR1 DFQATT and CDR2 SNEGSKA (reference sequence). This chain's CDR3 is CSARGPQGKNTEAFF. The DNA for the CDR3 is TGCAGTGCTAGAGGTCCCCAGGGGAAGAACACTGAAGCTTTCTTT.

This clonotype was counted at least ten times. The V gene is TRBV2, the J gene TRBJ2-4, with D perhaps TRBD2 (6 bases). Germline V gene sequence: CDR1 SNHLY, CDR2 FYNNEI. The germline V and J ends were trimmed by 6 bases and 0 bases, with 18 bases remaining between them. This CDR3 is built from 17 residues. CDR3 residues: CASSPREAGIAKNIQYF. The CDR3 coding sequence is TGTGCCAGCAGCCCTCGCGAGGCGGGAATAGCCAAAAACATTCAGTACTTC. Full variable domain (outside the CDR3, taken from reference TRBV2 and TRBJ2-4): EPEVTQTPSHQVTQMGQEVILRCVPISNHLYFYWYRQILGQKVEFLVSFYNNEISEKSEIFDDQFSVERPDGSNFTLKIRSTKLEDSAMYFCASSPREAGIAKNIQYFGAGTRLSVL.

This clonotype was detected ten times or more. This chain connects TRBV20-1 to TRBJ1-2, with D hard to call. This CDR3 comprises 11 residues. Germline-derived CDR1 and CDR2 are DFQATT and SNEGSKA (reference sequence). V shed 1 base and J shed 5 bases, with 5 bases lying between them. CDR3 in DNA: TGCAGTGCTAGAGCGCTTTATGGCTACACCTTC. Translation: CSARALYGYTF.

This clonotype showed up many times. This sequence joins TRBV4-1 and TRBJ2-3; no firm D call. Trimming removed 0 bases at V and 4 bases at J, with 5 bases between. Germline CDR1 reads MGHRA; CDR2 reads YSYEKL. This CDR3 has 13 amino acids. The CDR3 loop is CASSQEEADTQYF. CDR3 in DNA: TGCGCCAGCAGCCAAGAAGAAGCAGATACGCAGTATTTT.

The V gene is TRBV6-1, the J gene TRBJ1-2, with unresolved D. In germline, CDR1 is MNHNS, CDR2 SASEGT. The CDR3 loop spans 14 amino acids. V lost 9 bases, J lost 2 bases, and 16 bases lay in between. CDR3: CARLPLTPNYGYTF. CDR3 coding DNA: TGTGCCAGACTCCCACTAACACCAAACTATGGCTACACCTTC.

This clonotype was seen at least ten times. The chain couples TRBV5-8 to TRBJ2-7, with D possibly TRBD1 on 6 matching bases. Germline assignment: CDR1 SGHTS and CDR2 YDEGEE. The V end was cut by 4 bases, the J end by 5 bases, with 13 bases between. This CDR3 is built from 13 residues. The CDR3 sequence is CASSHRVTNEQYF. The CDR3 region has the DNA TGTGCCAGCAGCCACAGGGTTACAAACGAGCAGTACTTC.